Below, 4 T cell receptor beta chains from the same sample are listed, as sequenced in a study of blood T cell repertoires in COVID-19. This table comes from immunoSEQ multiplex PCR, and its TCRdb copy is limited to in-frame clones, with some not included. This table holds 200,000 to 250,000 clones, roughly 90% found once. Sequences were obtained from peripheral blood. These receptors came from a woman aged 55-69 years with acute or convalescent COVID-19.

The V gene is TRBV11-2, the J gene TRBJ2-7; 9 nucleotides match TRBD1. Germline V lookup: CDR1 SGHAT, CDR2 FQNNGV. V lost 5 bases, J lost 4 bases, and 6 bases stayed unmatched. The CDR3 runs to 14 residues. The CDR3 reads CASSPDRGGYEQYF. The CDR3 DNA reads as TGTGCCAGCAGCCCGGACAGGGGAGGGTACGAGCAGTACTTC.

J is TRBJ1-1 and V is TRBV27; TRBD1 matches at 8 bases. V shed 4 bases, J shed 6 bases, and the junction held 7 bases outside the gene matches. The CDR3 loop spans 14 amino acids. The V gene's germline CDR1 is MNHEY and CDR2 SMNVEV (reference sequence). CDR3 region: CASSSRTGRSEAFF. CDR3 bases: TGTGCCAGCAGTTCTCGGACAGGGAGGTCTGAAGCTTTCTTT.

The chain joins TRBV7-2 to TRBJ2-7; 9 bases agree with TRBD1. V was clipped by 5 bases and J by 3 bases; unmatched bases: 8. This CDR3 is built from 15 residues. Germline CDR1 SGHTA, CDR2 FQGNSA. CDR3 sequence (DNA): TGTGCCAGCAGCCCGTCGGGACAGGGTTTCTACGAGCAGTACTTC. Residues: CASSPSGQGFYEQYF.

In nucleotides, the CDR3 is TGCGCCAGCAGCCTCGATCTAGCTTATAATGAGCAGTTCTTC. Encoded protein: CASSLDLAYNEQFF. The chain combines TRBV5-1 with TRBJ2-1; TRBD2 is a possible D gene (5 bases). This CDR3 is built from 14 residues. Deletions cut 4 bases from V and 7 bases from J, with 15 bases between. The V gene's germline CDR1 is SGHRS and CDR2 YFSETQ.